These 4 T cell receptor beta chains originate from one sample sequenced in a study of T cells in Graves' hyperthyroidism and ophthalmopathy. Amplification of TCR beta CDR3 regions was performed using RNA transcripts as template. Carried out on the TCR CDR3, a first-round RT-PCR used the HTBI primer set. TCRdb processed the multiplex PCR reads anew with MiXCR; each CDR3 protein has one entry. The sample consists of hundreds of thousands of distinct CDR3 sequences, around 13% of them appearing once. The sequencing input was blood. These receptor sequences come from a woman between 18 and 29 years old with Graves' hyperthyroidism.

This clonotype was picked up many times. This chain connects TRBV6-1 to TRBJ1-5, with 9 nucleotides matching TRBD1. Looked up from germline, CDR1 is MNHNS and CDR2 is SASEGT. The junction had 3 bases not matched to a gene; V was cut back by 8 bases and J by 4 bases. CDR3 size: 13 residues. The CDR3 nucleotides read TGTGCCAGCCGGACAGGGGAAAATCAGCCCCAGCATTTT. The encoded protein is CASRTGENQPQHF.

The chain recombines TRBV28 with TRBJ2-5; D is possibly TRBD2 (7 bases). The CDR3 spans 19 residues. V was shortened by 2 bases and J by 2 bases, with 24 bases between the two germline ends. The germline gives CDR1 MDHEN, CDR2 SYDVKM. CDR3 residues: CASSLASRGGAGLQETQYF. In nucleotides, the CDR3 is TGTGCCAGCAGTTTAGCGTCGCGTGGGGGGGCAGGACTGCAAGAGACCCAGTACTTC.

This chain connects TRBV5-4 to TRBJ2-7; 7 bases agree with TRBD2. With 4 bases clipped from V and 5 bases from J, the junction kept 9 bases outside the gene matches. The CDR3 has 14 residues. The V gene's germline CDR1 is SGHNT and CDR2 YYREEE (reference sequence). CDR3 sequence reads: CASSGGGSPNEQYF. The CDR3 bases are TGTGCCAGCAGCGGGGGGGGATCGCCAAACGAGCAGTACTTC.

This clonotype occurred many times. The CDR3 nucleotides read TGTGCCAGCAGACCGTCGGTAGGGAGTGTGGCCCACGAGCAGTACTTC. It specifies CASRPSVGSVAHEQYF. This sequence joins TRBV6-1 and TRBJ2-7; tentatively, D is TRBD2 (5 bases). Germline CDR1 reads MNHNS; CDR2 reads SASEGT. V was shortened by 6 bases and J by 5 bases, with 23 bases between the two germline ends. There are 16 residues in the CDR3.